These 21 T cell receptor beta chains were sequenced from one sample in a study of blood T cell repertoires in COVID-19. Generated by immunoSEQ multiplex PCR, the TCRdb table keeps only in-frame clones and is missing some. The table shows some 120,000 clones, with about nine tenths occurring only once. The sequencing input was peripheral blood. These receptors were taken from a human donor with active COVID-19. The donor label of this sample is uncertain.

The genes are TRBV11-2 and TRBJ2-1; TRBD2 aligns across 11 bases. Looked up from germline, CDR1 is SGHAT and CDR2 is FQNNGV. J lost 5 bases, V lost 5 bases, and 5 bases had no gene match. The CDR3 consists of 15 residues. The CDR3 here is CASSVTSGGNNEQFF. CDR3 nucleotide sequence: TGTGCCAGCAGCGTCACTAGCGGGGGAAACAATGAGCAGTTCTTC.

This chain connects TRBV19 to TRBJ1-1, with 7 bases fitting TRBD1. Germline values: CDR1 LNHDA, CDR2 SQIVND (reference sequence). V was pared by 5 bases and J by 0 bases, with 6 bases of the junction left unmatched. This CDR3 is built from 15 residues. CDR3 protein: CASSPTGFMNTEAFF. CDR3 DNA sequence: TGTGCCAGTAGTCCGACAGGGTTCATGAACACTGAAGCTTTCTTT.

This sequence joins TRBV7-2 and TRBJ1-2; 8 nucleotides agree with TRBD1. The V gene's germline CDR1 is SGHTA and CDR2 FQGNSA. The CDR3 has 13 amino acids. Trimming cost V 3 bases and J 8 bases; bases outside gene matches: 5. DNA of the CDR3: TGTGCCAGCAGCTTCGACAGGGGTTGGGGCTACACCTTC. Encoded protein: CASSFDRGWGYTF. The whole variable domain, remainder taken from reference TRBV7-2 and TRBJ1-2, is GAGVSQSPSNKVTEKGKDVELRCDPISGHTALYWYRQSLGQGLEFLIYFQGNSAPDKSGLPSDRFSAERTGGSVSTLTIQRTQQEDSAVYLCASSFDRGWGYTFGSGTRLTVV.

This chain connects TRBV28 to TRBJ1-4; TRBD1 matches at 9 bases. After removal of 5 bases from V and 7 bases from J, the junction contained 8 bases not matched to a gene. Germline-derived CDR1 and CDR2 are MDHEN and SYDVKM. The CDR3 length is 15 residues. CDR3 residues: CASSPPGQGAEKLFF. In DNA, the CDR3 is TGTGCCAGCAGTCCTCCGGGACAGGGAGCTGAAAAACTGTTTTTT.

This chain joins TRBV7-2 and TRBJ2-1, with 10 bases fitting TRBD2. The CDR3 is made up of 17 amino acids. J gave up 8 bases and V 5 bases, and 15 bases lay outside the gene matches. CDR1 and CDR2 (germline): SGHTA, FQGNSA. The CDR3 loop is CASSDSKRLAGRHEQFF. CDR3 DNA sequence: TGTGCCAGCAGCGACTCCAAACGACTAGCGGGTAGGCATGAGCAGTTCTTC. The complete variable domain, with remaining parts taken from reference TRBV7-2 and TRBJ2-1, reads GAGVSQSPSNKVTEKGKDVELRCDPISGHTALYWYRQSLGQGLEFLIYFQGNSAPDKSGLPSDRFSAERTGGSVSTLTIQRTQQEDSAVYLCASSDSKRLAGRHEQFFGPGTRLTVL.

The chain combines TRBV4-3 with TRBJ1-5; maybe TRBD1 (5 bases). Trimming took 0 bases from V and 3 from J, leaving 6 bases between them. The CDR3 contains 14 residues. In germline, CDR1 is LGHNA, CDR2 YSLEER. CDR3: CASSQDRVNQPQHF. The CDR3 DNA is TGCGCCAGCAGCCAAGACAGGGTCAATCAGCCCCAGCATTTT.

This sequence joins TRBV13 and TRBJ2-1, with 9 bases identical to TRBD2. The ends lost 3 bases at V and 4 bases at J; junction bases unmatched: 7. The CDR3 has 16 residues. Looked up from germline, CDR1 is PRHDT and CDR2 is FYEKMQ (reference sequence). The CDR3 here is CASSFVRGGMYNEQFF. The CDR3 nucleotides are TGTGCCAGCAGCTTCGTGCGGGGGGGCATGTACAATGAGCAGTTCTTC.

This clone has only a few counts. The V gene is TRBV23-1, the J gene TRBJ1-5, with TRBD1 identical over 8 bases. TRBV23-1 carries the ORF label, with uncertain function. V shed 4 bases and J 3 bases; nucleotides not matched to a gene: 17. The CDR3 spans 19 residues. The CDR3 loop reads CASSPITDREIDDNQPQHF. The DNA for the CDR3 is TGCGCCAGCAGTCCCATTACGGACAGGGAAATAGATGACAATCAGCCCCAGCATTTT.

This chain joins TRBV6-1 and TRBJ2-7; D gene uncertain. Trimming took off 3 bases at V and 0 bases at J, with 12 bases between the two ends. The CDR3 is made up of 15 amino acids. From germline, CDR1 is MNHNS and CDR2 SASEGT. CDR3 region: CASSDNDVVSYEQYF. CDR3 nucleotide sequence: TGTGCCAGCAGTGATAACGATGTAGTCTCCTACGAGCAGTACTTC.

V gene TRBV30 combines with J gene TRBJ1-2, with 8 nucleotides matching TRBD1. After removal of 0 bases from V and 8 bases from J, the junction contained 5 bases not matched to a gene. CDR3 length equals 13 residues. Germline CDR1 GTSNPN, CDR2 SVGIG (reference sequence). The CDR3 bases are TGTGCCTGGAGTGTACTCCGGACAGGGGGCTACACCTTC. Encoded protein: CAWSVLRTGGYTF.

This clone came up once. The chain couples TRBV5-4 to TRBJ1-4, with a possible D match to TRBD1 (5 bases). The CDR3 contains 13 residues. Trimming took off 9 bases at V and 6 bases at J, with 15 bases between the two ends. Looked up from germline, CDR1 is SGHNT and CDR2 is YYREEE (reference sequence). The CDR3 sequence is CATSRWGDEKLFF. CDR3 coding DNA: TGTGCCACCTCGCGCTGGGGGGATGAAAAACTGTTTTTT.

This chain uses TRBV11-2 with TRBJ1-1; possibly TRBD1 for D (5 bases). Trimming took off 1 base at V and 5 bases at J, with 11 bases between the two ends. CDR1 and CDR2 from the germline V gene are SGHAT and FQNNGV. The CDR3 contains 14 residues. Here the CDR3 DNA reads TGTGCCAGCAGCTTAGCAGGGAGGCAGACTGAAGCTTTCTTT. Translation: CASSLAGRQTEAFF.

J is TRBJ1-2 and V is TRBV18; possibly TRBD1 for D (5 bases). Trimming shortened V by 2 bases and J by 6 bases, and 10 bases separated the two germline ends. Germline loops: CDR1 KGHSH, CDR2 LQKENI. The CDR3 has 13 amino acids. The CDR3 protein is CASSPKGLHGYTF. CDR3 sequence (DNA): TGTGCCAGCTCACCAAAGGGGCTCCATGGCTACACCTTC. Filled out from reference TRBV18 and TRBJ1-2, the complete variable domain reads NAGVMQNPRHLVRRRGQEARLRCSPMKGHSHVYWYRQLPEEGLKFMVYLQKENIIDESGMPKERFSAEFPKEGPSILRIQQVVRGDSAAYFCASSPKGLHGYTFGSGTRLTVV.

The rearrangement uses TRBV2 and TRBJ2-6; 9 bases map to TRBD1. Unmatched junction bases numbered 4, after V lost 5 bases and J lost 2 bases. Per germline, CDR1 SNHLY and CDR2 FYNNEI. The CDR3 loop spans 16 amino acids. CDR3 residues: CASSRDRAAGANVLTF. CDR3 DNA: TGTGCCAGCAGTCGGGACAGGGCGGCTGGGGCCAACGTCCTGACTTTC.

V is TRBV12-3 or TRBV12-4 and J is TRBJ1-2, with D perhaps TRBD1 (6 bases). This CDR3 comprises 13 residues. Trimming cost V 5 bases and J 5 bases, with 12 bases left between them. The CDR3 sequence: CASSTQGYYGYTF. The CDR3 nucleotides read TGTGCCAGCAGTACACAGGGTTATTATGGCTACACCTTC.

The J gene is TRBJ1-2, the V gene TRBV7-2; 7 positions match TRBD1. The CDR3 has 13 amino acids. Germline CDR1 SGHTA, CDR2 FQGNSA. V was pared by 5 bases and J by 1 base, with 1 base of the junction left unmatched. The chain's CDR3 is CASSRDSNYGYTF. The DNA of the CDR3 is TGTGCCAGCAGCCGGGACAGTAACTATGGCTACACCTTC.

This clone was detected only once. The chain carries TRBV7-9 and TRBJ1-5; the match to TRBD1 covers 10 bases. The length of the CDR3 is 18 residues. Germline assignment: CDR1 SEHNR and CDR2 FQNEAQ (reference sequence). The J segment lost 6 bases and the V segment lost 3 bases, leaving 14 bases of the junction unmatched. As DNA, the CDR3 is TGTGCCAGCAGCTTTGCGAGCACCGGGACAGGGGTCGGTCAGCCCCAGCATTTT. The encoded protein is CASSFASTGTGVGQPQHF. Using reference TRBV7-9 and TRBJ1-5 for the parts outside the CDR3, the full variable domain is DTGVSQNPRHKITKRGQNVTFRCDPISEHNRLYWYRQTLGQGPEFLTYFQNEAQLEKSRLLSDRFSAERPKGSFSTLEIQRTEQGDSAMYLCASSFASTGTGVGQPQHFGDGTRLSIL.

This clone appeared once. The chain joins TRBV29-1 to TRBJ2-4; D is perhaps TRBD1 (5 bases). This CDR3 has 16 residues. Trimming stripped 6 bases from V and 0 bases from J, with 18 bases between. From germline, CDR1 is SQVTM and CDR2 ANQGSEA. CDR3 bases: TGCAGCGTCGCCACCCAGGGCACCATAGCCAAAAACATTCAGTACTTC. It translates to CSVATQGTIAKNIQYF.

The rearrangement joins TRBV4-1 to TRBJ2-7; 7 positions match TRBD2. The CDR3 extends over 15 amino acids. Germline CDR1 is MGHRA and CDR2 is YSYEKL. Germline trimming cut 3 bases from V and 4 bases from J; bases unmatched to any gene: 9. This CDR3 is CASSQPTSTIYEQYF. For the CDR3, the DNA is TGCGCCAGCAGCCAGCCGACTAGCACTATTTACGAGCAGTACTTC.

This clone was seen only once. This chain connects TRBV6-5 to TRBJ2-1; TRBD2 agrees at 8 bases. The germline CDR1 and CDR2 sequences are MNHEY and SVGAGI. The V segment lost 6 bases and the J segment 8 bases; nucleotides outside the gene matches: 9. The CDR3 consists of 14 residues. Here the CDR3 DNA reads TGTGCCAGCAGGCAACCGGGACTAGTTGATGAGCAGTTCTTC. Translated: CASRQPGLVDEQFF.

V is TRBV20-1 and J is TRBJ2-3; TRBD2 matches 13 bases. The CDR3 runs to 14 residues. The junction had 1 base not matched to a gene; V was cut back by 3 bases and J by 4 bases. Per the germline V gene, CDR1 is DFQATT and CDR2 is SNEGSKA (reference sequence). The CDR3, as DNA: TGCAGTGCTAGTGGGACTAGCGGGGCAGATACGCAGTATTTT. Its translation: CSASGTSGADTQYF.